A single T cell receptor (beta chain) is shown here with its context. What it binds is not known. These data are taken from a study of beta chain features in type 1 diabetes. General study points: TCRB CDR3 length was moderately but significantly reduced in all four CD4+ subsets of Type 1 diabetes patients.

The CDR3 totals 14 residues. CDR1 and CDR2 (germline): ENHRY, SYGVKD. The ends lost 6 bases at V and 3 bases at J; junction bases unmatched: 6. Isolated RNA was reverse transcribed in full, so expressed TCRB transcripts were sequenced. Sequenced by immunoSEQ multiplex PCR; TCRdb stores in-frame clones only, minus some. The table lists some 300,000 clones, about 8% of them singletons, with approximately 1% in the top ten. The V gene is TRBV10-3, the J gene TRBJ1-1; TRBD1 aligns across 8 bases. The source of this sequence is a woman between 18 and 29 years old in good health. Sequenced material: central memory CD4+ T cells from blood. CDR3 loop: CAISLTGVDTEAFF. CDR3 DNA sequence: TGTGCCATCAGCCTGACAGGGGTGGACACTGAAGCTTTCTTT.